These 30 T cell receptor beta chains originate from one sample sequenced in a study of identical twins. From the 5' RACE reads, TCRdb called clonotypes with MiXCR, one entry per CDR3 protein. This sample has approximately 700,000 distinct CDR3 sequences, with 6% to 6.5% found just once. Sequencing used naive T cells sorted from blood. The receptors here all came from a young man in good health.

The V and J genes are TRBV5-1 and TRBJ2-1, with 7 nucleotides matching TRBD1. The CDR3 is made up of 12 amino acids. From germline, CDR1 is SGHRS and CDR2 YFSETQ. Trimming took 3 bases from V and 15 from J; bases not matched to a gene: 9. The CDR3 region is CASSYEGTARFF. In DNA form, the CDR3 reads TGCGCCAGCAGCTATGAAGGGACAGCAAGGTTCTTC.

There are many counts of this clonotype. J is TRBJ2-1 and V is TRBV10-3, with 9 nucleotides matching TRBD1. The CDR3 runs to 14 residues. CDR1 and CDR2 (germline): ENHRY, SYGVKD. V trimming: 10 bases; J trimming: 7 bases; junction bases outside the gene matches: 11. As DNA, the CDR3 is TGTGCCACCGCGAACAGGGGGCTGGGGAATGAGCAGTTCTTC. Translated: CATANRGLGNEQFF.

This clonotype was found many times. The V gene is TRBV2, the J gene TRBJ1-1; 7 bases are shared with TRBD1. The V and J ends lost 6 bases and 0 bases, in that order; junction bases with no gene match: 4. The CDR3 is 14 residues long. Per germline, CDR1 SNHLY and CDR2 FYNNEI. CDR3 sequence: CASSPTGVNTEAFF. CDR3 DNA sequence: TGTGCCAGCAGCCCTACAGGGGTGAACACTGAAGCTTTCTTT.

The sample holds a few counts of this clonotype. This chain connects TRBV27 to TRBJ2-2; 9 nucleotides line up with TRBD2. This CDR3 spans 17 amino acids. The V segment lost 3 bases and the J segment 7 bases; nucleotides outside the gene matches: 12. Germline-derived CDR1 and CDR2 are MNHEY and SMNVEV (reference sequence). The CDR3 reads CASSFPRVAGVGGELFF. The DNA for the CDR3 is TGTGCCAGCAGTTTTCCCCGGGTAGCGGGAGTTGGCGGGGAGCTGTTTTTT.

CDR3 loop: CARRAGPTPRFF. Written as DNA, the CDR3 is TGCGCCAGGAGAGCGGGACCGACTCCCCGGTTCTTC. The chain links TRBV4-1 to TRBJ2-1; 7 bases are shared with TRBD2. Losses at the gene ends were 9 bases for V and 15 bases for J; bases not matched to a gene: 14. Per the germline V gene, CDR1 is MGHRA and CDR2 is YSYEKL. The CDR3 length is 12 residues.

The V call is TRBV4-1, the J call TRBJ1-4, with unresolved D. Trimming removed 0 bases from V and 8 bases from J, with 10 bases in between. The CDR3 contains 14 residues. Germline lookup yields CDR1 MGHRA and CDR2 YSYEKL. As DNA, the CDR3 is TGCGCCAGCAGCCAAGACACCTCGGGGGAAAAACTGTTTTTT. Protein product: CASSQDTSGEKLFF.

This clonotype has at least ten counts. V is TRBV12-3 or TRBV12-4 and J is TRBJ2-3; 9 nucleotides align to TRBD1. The V segment lost 6 bases and the J segment 1 base; nucleotides outside the gene matches: 5. The CDR3 runs 15 residues. For the CDR3, the DNA is TGTGCCAGCAGCACAGGGGGCGGGCGCACAGATACGCAGTATTTT. Translation: CASSTGGGRTDTQYF.

As concerns this clonotype: A much more abundant neighbour one base away suggests this may be a read error. The rearrangement joins TRBV7-2 to TRBJ2-1; D not certain. CDR1 and CDR2 from the germline V gene are SGHTA and FQGNSA. There are 12 residues in the CDR3. CDR3 bases: TGTGCCAGCAGCTTGACTTGGGATGAGCAGATCTTC. Amino acids: CASSLTWDEQIF.

This clonotype was seen many times. This sequence joins TRBV11-2 and TRBJ2-1; 7 nucleotides match TRBD2. The V gene end was trimmed by 2 bases and the J gene end by 7 bases; junction bases not matched to a gene: 17. The CDR3 sequence is 18 residues long. Germline CDR1 and CDR2: SGHAT and FQNNGV. Here the CDR3 reads CASSLNPSGDHSENEQFF. CDR3 in DNA: TGTGCCAGCAGCTTAAACCCTAGCGGAGACCATTCGGAGAATGAGCAGTTCTTC. Using reference TRBV11-2 and TRBJ2-1 for the parts outside the CDR3, the full variable domain is EAGVAQSPRYKIIEKRQSVAFWCNPISGHATLYWYQQILGQGPKLLIQFQNNGVVDDSQLPKDRFSAERLKGVDSTLKIQPAKLEDSAVYLCASSLNPSGDHSENEQFFGPGTRLTVL.

V and J are TRBV5-5 and TRBJ2-7, with 10 bases identical to TRBD2. Germline V gives CDR1 SGHKS, CDR2 YYEKEE (reference sequence). Trimming at V came to 7 bases and at J to 3 bases, leaving 7 bases not matched to a gene. This CDR3 region has 14 residues. The CDR3 spells CASPGLAIFYEQYV. The CDR3 coding sequence is TGTGCCAGCCCGGGACTAGCGATATTCTACGAGCAGTACGTC.

The table lists this clonotype with many counts. The chain joins TRBV20-1 to TRBJ2-5, with D perhaps being TRBD1 or TRBD2 (5 bases each). V was cut by 2 bases and J by 4 bases, with 20 bases left in between. This CDR3 is 16 amino acids long. Germline CDR1 DFQATT, CDR2 SNEGSKA (reference sequence). CDR3: CSARSGREGSGETQYF. CDR3 coding DNA: TGCAGTGCTAGATCGGGGCGAGAGGGGTCTGGAGAGACCCAGTACTTC.

V and J are TRBV20-1 and TRBJ2-1; possible D gene TRBD1, 5 bases. Germline V gene data show CDR1 as DFQATT and CDR2 as SNEGSKA (reference sequence). Trimming removed 3 bases from V and 6 bases from J, with 12 bases in between. This CDR3 contains 13 residues. DNA of the CDR3: TGCAGTGCTAGTCAGGGTCCGGTCAATGAGCAGTTCTTC. The encoded protein is CSASQGPVNEQFF.

This clonotype came up many times. The V gene is TRBV9, the J gene TRBJ2-7; D not resolved. The ends were cut back, 1 base at V and 1 base at J, with 12 bases in the middle. Germline CDR1 reads SGDLS; CDR2 reads YYNGEE. The length of the CDR3 is 15 residues. Written as DNA, the CDR3 is TGTGCCAGCAGCGTATCGGCAGGAACTTCCTACGAGCAGTACTTC. This translates into CASSVSAGTSYEQYF.

At least ten counts were recorded for this clonotype. V usage is TRBV5-1 and J usage is TRBJ2-1; 10 nucleotides match TRBD2. This CDR3 is built from 18 residues. Germline V gene lookup returns CDR1 SGHRS and CDR2 YFSETQ. Losses at the gene ends were 5 bases for V and 4 bases for J; bases not matched to a gene: 15. The DNA for the CDR3 is TGCGCCAGCAGTTATTGGGGGTCTAGCGGGAGTTTGTACAATGAGCAGTTCTTC. This sequence encodes CASSYWGSSGSLYNEQFF.

Many counts were recorded for this clonotype. The J gene is TRBJ2-2, the V gene TRBV12-5; TRBD1 is a possible D gene (6 bases). V lost 2 bases and J lost 4, with 11 bases in between. CDR3 length: 15 amino acids. Germline assignment: CDR1 LGHNT and CDR2 FRNRAP. This CDR3 reads CASGLSGDLTGELFF. Written as DNA, the CDR3 is TGTGCTAGTGGTTTGTCAGGGGACCTCACCGGGGAGCTGTTTTTT.

V gene TRBV7-2 combines with J gene TRBJ2-7; possibly TRBD1 or TRBD2 for D (5 bases each). Deletions cut 0 bases from V and 11 bases from J, with 14 bases between. Germline V gives CDR1 SGHTA, CDR2 FQGNSA. The CDR3 length is 13 residues. CDR3 residues: CASSLAFEGKKYV. Here the CDR3 DNA reads TGTGCCAGCAGCTTAGCATTTGAGGGGAAGAAGTACGTC.

This clonotype was detected many times. The rearrangement joins TRBV29-1 to TRBJ2-3; 12 positions match TRBD2. Germline CDR1 reads SQVTM; CDR2 reads ANQGSEA. The J segment lost 6 bases and the V segment lost 6 bases, leaving 7 bases of the junction unmatched. This CDR3 region has 14 residues. DNA for the CDR3: TGCAGCGTCCTAGCGGGAGGGCTTCTGGATACGCAGTATTTT. Protein: CSVLAGGLLDTQYF.

J is TRBJ1-1 and V is TRBV19; D unclear. In germline, CDR1 is LNHDA, CDR2 SQIVND (reference sequence). Trimming took 6 bases from V and 0 from J, leaving 11 bases between them. The CDR3 runs to 14 residues. DNA for the CDR3: TGTGCCAGTAGCCCCCTCTTAATGAACACTGAAGCTTTCTTT. Amino acids: CASSPLLMNTEAFF.

This clonotype was counted ten times or more. The chain has TRBV27 and TRBJ2-7, with unresolved D. Germline V gene sequence: CDR1 MNHEY, CDR2 SMNVEV (reference sequence). V gave up 3 bases and J gave up 1 base, with 7 bases separating them. This CDR3 is 13 amino acids long. The CDR3 loop is CASSFSISYEQYF. The CDR3 nucleotides are TGTGCCAGCAGTTTCTCAATTTCCTACGAGCAGTACTTC.

V gene TRBV29-1 combines with J gene TRBJ1-1; possibly TRBD1 for D (6 bases). Germline V gene data show CDR1 as SQVTM and CDR2 as ANQGSEA. The CDR3 length is 11 residues. Deletions cut 4 bases from V and 6 bases from J, with 9 bases between. Here the CDR3 reads CSVAQGSEAFF. In DNA, the CDR3 is TGCAGCGTTGCGCAGGGGTCTGAAGCTTTCTTT.

This clonotype was seen only a few times. The gene calls are TRBV27 and TRBJ2-7; D is possibly TRBD2 (6 bases). Trimming shortened V by 6 bases and J by 3 bases, and 15 bases separated the two germline ends. Germline CDR1 MNHEY, CDR2 SMNVEV (reference sequence). The CDR3 runs to 14 residues. The CDR3 DNA reads as TGTGCCAGCAGACCAAGCGGGTTGGTCTACGAGCAGTACTTC. This sequence encodes CASRPSGLVYEQYF.

This clonotype was detected a few times. CDR3 sequence: CASGFDWTSQETQYF. The CDR3 DNA sequence: TGTGCTAGTGGTTTTGACTGGACCTCCCAAGAGACCCAGTACTTC. The genes are TRBV12-5 and TRBJ2-5; no reliable D call. Trimming took 3 bases from V and 1 from J, leaving 12 bases between them. The CDR3 covers 15 residues. The germline gives CDR1 LGHNT, CDR2 FRNRAP.

This clonotype was counted only a few times. V gene TRBV19 combines with J gene TRBJ1-2, with D perhaps matching TRBD1 (5 bases). Trimming removed 7 bases at V and 7 bases at J, with 25 bases between. Germline V gene data show CDR1 as LNHDA and CDR2 as SQIVND (reference sequence). The CDR3 length is 16 residues. This chain's CDR3 is CASTPGVRKGVRGYTF. The CDR3 DNA reads TGTGCCAGTACCCCTGGGGTGAGAAAAGGGGTCCGTGGCTACACCTTC.

This clonotype was counted between two and nine times. The rearrangement links TRBV6-2 or TRBV6-3 to TRBJ1-2; no reliable D call. The CDR3 is 12 residues long. V was shortened by 2 bases and J by 14 bases, with 15 bases between the two germline ends. Germline V gene sequence: CDR1 MNHEY, CDR2 SVGEGT. The chain's CDR3 is CASSYMMGKLTF. Written as DNA, the CDR3 is TGTGCCAGCAGTTACATGATGGGGAAATTGACCTTC.

V usage is TRBV25-1 and J usage is TRBJ2-2; D is ambiguous. CDR3 length: 14 amino acids. Trimming cost V 6 bases and J 4 bases, with 12 bases left between them. Germline V gives CDR1 MGHDK, CDR2 SYGVNS. DNA of the CDR3: TGTGCCAGCAGAACGGCGGAATTCACCGGGGAGCTGTTTTTT. It is translated as CASRTAEFTGELFF.

The chain combines TRBV5-1 with TRBJ1-1; possible D gene TRBD1, 6 bases. V gave up 5 bases and J gave up 0 bases, with 14 bases separating them. The CDR3 extends over 15 amino acids. Germline V CDR1 and CDR2: SGHRS, YFSETQ. CDR3 sequence: CASRGVTGLNTEAFF. DNA of the CDR3: TGCGCCAGCAGAGGAGTGACAGGTCTGAACACTGAAGCTTTCTTT.

This clonotype appeared a few times. One junction end does not reproduce the germline sequence, and a read error may be involved. This chain links TRBV6-1 with TRBJ1-2; D gene unclear. The CDR3 consists of 12 residues. The germline gives CDR1 MNHNS, CDR2 SASEGT. The chain's CDR3 is CASREASYGYTF. The CDR3 nucleotides read TGTGCCAGCAGGGAAGCATCCTATGGCTACACCTTC.

The chain joins TRBV5-1 to TRBJ2-2; D is ambiguous. In germline, CDR1 is SGHRS, CDR2 YFSETQ. V lost 1 base to trimming and J lost 3 bases, with 13 bases between them. The CDR3 is made up of 16 amino acids. Here the CDR3 reads CASSLRPVGDTGELFF. The CDR3 DNA sequence: TGCGCCAGCAGCTTGCGTCCGGTTGGGGACACCGGGGAGCTGTTTTTT. The whole variable domain, remainder taken from reference TRBV5-1 and TRBJ2-2, is KAGVTQTPRYLIKTRGQQVTLSCSPISGHRSVSWYQQTPGQGLQFLFEYFSETQRNKGNFPGRFSGRQFSNSRSEMNVSTLELGDSALYLCASSLRPVGDTGELFFGEGSRLTVL.

The gene calls are TRBV12-3 or TRBV12-4 and TRBJ2-5, with no clear D. Trimming took off 9 bases at V and 5 bases at J, with 10 bases between the two ends. The CDR3 has 11 amino acids. In DNA, the CDR3 is TGTGCCAGTGGCCTGTGGGAGACCCAGTACTTC. This translates into CASGLWETQYF.

There are many counts of this clonotype. This chain joins TRBV12-3 or TRBV12-4 and TRBJ1-4; possible D gene TRBD1, 5 bases. V lost 5 bases, J lost 7 bases, and 20 bases lay in between. The CDR3 spans 16 residues. The CDR3, as DNA: TGTGCCAGCAGTGGGACCTTTATGGGGGGAATTGAAAAACTGTTTTTT. As protein: CASSGTFMGGIEKLFF.